The clone carrying this TCR beta chain is a singleton in its sample. Trimming at V came to 4 bases and at J to 7 bases, leaving 10 bases not matched to a gene. The CDR3 totals 18 residues. Looked up from germline, CDR1 is SGHTA and CDR2 is FQGNSA. Adults between about 18 and 89 years of age took part from 20 to 25 US areas. Participants' own reports of clinical history determined their cohort assignment. The data belong to a study of blood T cell repertoires in COVID-19. About the study: Acute and convalescent COVID-19 samples came from the United States, Italy and Spain. T cells, B-cell-depleted T cells, or PBMCs supplied cDNA or gDNA.

Assay: immunoSEQ multiplex PCR; the TCRdb copy retains only in-frame clones and omits some. In the table there are some 190,000 clones, approximately 88% of which are singletons. V is TRBV7-2 and J is TRBJ2-1, with 16 bases identical to TRBD2. This sequence was found in a woman in her thirties who had recovered from COVID-19. The source material was PBMCs or T cells enriched from blood (not recorded which). This CDR3 is CASSSLGLAGGPRNEQFF. DNA for the CDR3: TGTGCCAGCAGCTCTTTGGGACTAGCGGGAGGGCCTAGGAATGAGCAGTTCTTC.